The 24 T cell receptor beta chains below were found in one sample sequenced in a study of OX40 agonist ivuxolimab in advanced cancers. Clones were read by immunoSEQ multiplex PCR, and TCRdb kept only the in-frame ones, dropping some. This table has 55,000 to 80,000 clones, approximately 86% appearing once. The sequencing here drew on CD4+ or CD8+ T cells sorted from blood, taken in a trial of the OX40 agonist ivuxolimab. The receptors derive from an adult with an advanced solid tumor such as melanoma, head and neck, liver or kidney cancer.

This chain connects TRBV27 to TRBJ2-2; D is unresolved. The CDR3 has 14 residues. Germline V lookup: CDR1 MNHEY, CDR2 SMNVEV (reference sequence). The V end was cut by 8 bases, the J end by 0 bases, with 10 bases between. CDR3 in amino acids: CASAVLANTGELFF. DNA for the CDR3: TGTGCCAGCGCAGTGCTAGCGAACACCGGGGAGCTGTTTTTT.

The chain couples TRBV30 to TRBJ2-1; 9 positions match TRBD2. CDR1 GTSNPN and CDR2 SVGIG come from the germline V gene (reference sequence). CDR3 length equals 14 residues. J lost 7 bases, V lost 3 bases, and 7 bases had no gene match. The CDR3, as DNA: TGTGCCTGGAGGGGCGGGAGGGCCTTTAATGAGCAGTTCTTC. This gives the protein CAWRGGRAFNEQFF.

The chain links TRBV10-3 to TRBJ2-1, with 12 nucleotides matching TRBD2. This CDR3 is built from 16 residues. The V gene's germline CDR1 is ENHRY and CDR2 SYGVKD. After removal of 5 bases from V and 1 base from J, the junction contained 3 bases not matched to a gene. The CDR3 loop is CAISRTSGDSYNEQFF. CDR3 in DNA: TGTGCCATCAGTCGGACTAGCGGGGATTCCTACAATGAGCAGTTCTTC.

The CDR3 DNA reads TGCAGCGTTGAACTAGCGGAACATAATGAGCAGTTCTTC. Translation: CSVELAEHNEQFF. V usage is TRBV29-1 and J usage is TRBJ2-1; 7 bases agree with TRBD2. The germline V gene encodes CDR1 SQVTM and CDR2 ANQGSEA. This CDR3 has 13 residues. Trimming took 2 bases from V and 7 from J; bases not matched to a gene: 5.

This clone appeared a few times. The rearrangement links TRBV5-6 to TRBJ2-5; the D call may be TRBD1 or TRBD2 (5 bases each). Germline CDR1 SGHDT, CDR2 YYEEEE. Trimming pared 2 bases from V and 4 bases from J, leaving 9 bases between. This CDR3 has 13 amino acids. CDR3 protein: CASSFLGVETQYF. The CDR3 DNA reads as TGTGCCAGCAGCTTTTTGGGGGTAGAGACCCAGTACTTC.

The genes are TRBV5-4 and TRBJ2-1, with TRBD2 as a possible D gene (6 bases). Trimming stripped 1 base from V and 7 bases from J, with 12 bases between. The CDR3 length is 14 residues. Germline V lookup: CDR1 SGHNT, CDR2 YYREEE (reference sequence). The CDR3 coding sequence is TGTGCCAGCAGCTTGCGGGAGATGTGGAATGAGCAGTTCTTC. It encodes CASSLREMWNEQFF.

V and J are TRBV2 and TRBJ1-1; unclear D gene. CDR1 and CDR2 (germline): SNHLY, FYNNEI. Trimming took 4 bases from V and 1 from J, leaving 10 bases between them. The CDR3 runs 14 residues. DNA of the CDR3: TGTGCCAGCAGTGTAGAGACACAGAACACTGAAGCTTTCTTT. Its translation: CASSVETQNTEAFF. The full variable domain, its missing parts supplied by reference TRBV2 and TRBJ1-1, is EPEVTQTPSHQVTQMGQEVILRCVPISNHLYFYWYRQILGQKVEFLVSFYNNEISEKSEIFDDQFSVERPDGSNFTLKIRSTKLEDSAMYFCASSVETQNTEAFFGQGTRLTVV.

This rearrangement joins TRBV29-1 to TRBJ1-1, with D unresolved. This CDR3 is built from 12 residues. V lost 3 bases to trimming and J lost 6 bases, with 11 bases between them. Germline CDR1 and CDR2: SQVTM and ANQGSEA. CDR3 loop: CSVEDAGSEAFF. In nucleotides, the CDR3 is TGCAGCGTTGAGGATGCAGGCTCTGAAGCTTTCTTT.

The count of this clone is one. One junction end does not reproduce the germline sequence, and a read error may be involved. The chain carries TRBV10-3 and TRBJ2-7; 9 bases align to TRBD1. The germline V gene has CDR1 ENHRY and CDR2 SYGVKD. The CDR3 loop spans 14 amino acids. The CDR3 coding sequence is TGTGCCATCCGTGAGGGGACAGGGACCTACGAGCAGTACTTC. Protein: CAIREGTGTYEQYF.

The chain uses TRBV30 and TRBJ2-2, with 7 bases lining up with TRBD1. Germline V gives CDR1 GTSNPN, CDR2 SVGIG (reference sequence). Losses at the gene ends were 3 bases for V and 5 bases for J; bases not matched to a gene: 18. The CDR3 is 18 residues long. Written as DNA, the CDR3 is TGTGCCTGGAGAGTACTTCGACAGGGCTTTATTGCAACCGGGGAGCTGTTTTTT. It translates to CAWRVLRQGFIATGELFF.

As regards this clone: Within the sample, other DNA sequences also encode this same CDR3. The genes are TRBV7-2 and TRBJ2-3, with D possibly being TRBD1 or TRBD2 (5 bases each). V was trimmed by 4 bases and J by 1 base, leaving 15 bases between them. Germline V gives CDR1 SGHTA, CDR2 FQGNSA. This CDR3 is 16 amino acids long. The CDR3 spells CASSYRGGSGTDTQYF. The CDR3, as DNA: TGTGCCAGCAGCTACCGTGGGGGAAGCGGCACAGATACGCAGTATTTT.

The sample holds a few counts of this clone. CDR3 amino acids: CASSLGVGPQHF. The CDR3 nucleotides read TGTGCCAGCAGCTTAGGAGTGGGGCCCCAGCATTTT. This chain links TRBV7-9 with TRBJ1-5; D is unclear. The CDR3 covers 12 residues. V was cut by 1 base and J by 9 bases, with 7 bases left in between. Germline CDR1 SEHNR, CDR2 FQNEAQ (reference sequence).

The chain has TRBV5-1 and TRBJ2-5; D call uncertain. Germline assignment: CDR1 SGHRS and CDR2 YFSETQ. The V end lost 2 bases, the J end lost 3 bases, and 8 bases lay between the germline ends. This CDR3 contains 13 residues. The chain's CDR3 is CASSFSAKETQYF. DNA of the CDR3: TGCGCCAGCAGCTTTTCCGCCAAAGAGACCCAGTACTTC. The full variable domain, completed using reference TRBV5-1 and TRBJ2-5, is KAGVTQTPRYLIKTRGQQVTLSCSPISGHRSVSWYQQTPGQGLQFLFEYFSETQRNKGNFPGRFSGRQFSNSRSEMNVSTLELGDSALYLCASSFSAKETQYFGPGTRLLVL.

This clone was seen only a few times. J is TRBJ2-1 and V is TRBV9, with D maybe TRBD1 (7 bases). Trimming cost V 9 bases and J 11 bases, with 18 bases left between them. The CDR3 has 12 amino acids. From germline, CDR1 is SGDLS and CDR2 YYNGEE. The CDR3 sequence: CATRGASLQQFF. CDR3 nucleotide sequence: TGTGCCACCAGGGGGGCTAGCCTCCAGCAGTTCTTC. The entire variable domain, with the rest obtained from reference TRBV9 and TRBJ2-1, is as follows: DSGVTQTPKHLITATGQRVTLRCSPRSGDLSVYWYQQSLDQGLQFLIQYYNGEERAKGNILERFSAQQFPDLHSELNLSSLELGDSALYFCATRGASLQQFFGPGTRLTVL.

The chain carries TRBV5-4 and TRBJ1-2; possible D gene TRBD1, 5 bases. The V gene's germline CDR1 is SGHNT and CDR2 YYREEE (reference sequence). Trimming pared 4 bases from V and 4 bases from J, leaving 17 bases between. The CDR3 runs 15 residues. CDR3 protein: CASSGGMGDPYGYTF. The CDR3 nucleotides are TGTGCCAGCAGCGGAGGGATGGGGGACCCCTATGGCTACACCTTC.

This chain joins TRBV7-9 and TRBJ2-3; 11 bases fit TRBD2. The length of the CDR3 is 18 residues. V dropped 4 bases and J dropped 2; count of bases not matched to a gene: 11. The germline V gene encodes CDR1 SEHNR and CDR2 FQNEAQ (reference sequence). As DNA, the CDR3 is TGTGCCAGCAGCTCCAGCTGGGGACTAGCGGAGTACACAGATACGCAGTATTTT. The encoded protein is CASSSSWGLAEYTDTQYF.

The sample holds a few counts of this clone. CDR3 sequence: CASSFLGVTGELFF. The CDR3 DNA reads as TGTGCCAGCAGCTTCCTAGGGGTCACCGGGGAGCTGTTTTTT. The V call is TRBV11-2, the J call TRBJ2-2; D perhaps matches TRBD1 (5 bases). This CDR3 is built from 14 residues. Trimming stripped 3 bases from V and 4 bases from J, with 9 bases between. Germline-derived CDR1 and CDR2 are SGHAT and FQNNGV.

CDR3 bases: TGCGCCAGCAGCTCCGGGACAGGGAAGATCTACGAGCAGTACTTC. As protein: CASSSGTGKIYEQYF. The V gene is TRBV4-1, the J gene TRBJ2-7; 9 bases fit TRBD1. The CDR3 spans 15 residues. Looked up from germline, CDR1 is MGHRA and CDR2 is YSYEKL. Trimming took 5 bases from V and 3 from J; bases not matched to a gene: 8.

The chain employs TRBV7-2 and TRBJ2-3; D might be TRBD1 or TRBD2, each matching 6 bases. Germline V lookup: CDR1 SGHTA, CDR2 FQGNSA. V was shortened by 1 base and J by 2 bases, with 13 bases between the two germline ends. The CDR3 has 16 amino acids. CDR3 nucleotide sequence: TGTGCCAGCAGCTTAGAGGGGGGACTCCTCACAGATACGCAGTATTTT. It encodes CASSLEGGLLTDTQYF.

This chain joins TRBV7-8 and TRBJ2-7; D is unresolved. The V gene's germline CDR1 is SGHVS and CDR2 FQNEAQ. Trimming took off 1 base at V and 0 bases at J, with 7 bases between the two ends. This CDR3 contains 14 residues. The DNA for the CDR3 is TGTGCCAGCAGCTTAGAGGTCTACTCCTACGAGCAGTACTTC. Amino acid sequence: CASSLEVYSYEQYF.

This chain links TRBV5-4 with TRBJ2-2; TRBD2 matches 15 bases. From germline, CDR1 is SGHNT and CDR2 YYREEE (reference sequence). CDR3 length: 16 residues. Trimming at V came to 4 bases and at J to 5 bases, leaving 3 bases not matched to a gene. CDR3 coding DNA: TGTGCCAGCAGCGCCGGGACTAGCGGGAGGACCGGGGAGCTGTTTTTT. Its protein product is CASSAGTSGRTGELFF.

The chain recombines TRBV28 with TRBJ1-5; D may be TRBD1 (5 bases). Trimming pared 1 base from V and 0 bases from J, leaving 10 bases between. In germline, CDR1 is MDHEN, CDR2 SYDVKM. The CDR3 covers 16 residues. Written as DNA, the CDR3 is TGTGCCAGCAGTTTATCCTGGGACGGTAGCAATCAGCCCCAGCATTTT. Translation: CASSLSWDGSNQPQHF.

The rearrangement links TRBV19 to TRBJ2-3; D gene uncertain. This CDR3 is 14 amino acids long. From germline, CDR1 is LNHDA and CDR2 SQIVND (reference sequence). Deletions cut 7 bases from V and 0 bases from J, with 11 bases between. The CDR3 DNA follows: TGTGCCAGTACGGCCAAAACGAGCACAGATACGCAGTATTTT. Translating it yields CASTAKTSTDTQYF.

V and J are TRBV28 and TRBJ1-4; the D gene is possibly TRBD1 (5 bases). From germline, CDR1 is MDHEN and CDR2 SYDVKM. The CDR3 contains 12 residues. The V and J ends lost 3 bases and 10 bases respectively, with 9 bases between them. CDR3 in DNA: TGTGCCAGCAGTTTCCGGGGGATAAAACTGTTTTTT. Residues: CASSFRGIKLFF.